This T cell receptor beta chain was identified during a study of blood T cells in healthy people across ages. Points from the study as a whole: The study found more naive CD4+ cells and higher diversity in long-lived than aged donors. The percentage of naive T cells correlated strongly with TCR beta diversity.

Germline assignment: CDR1 MGHRA and CDR2 YSYEKL. CDR3 length: 14 amino acids. A second PCR of 7 to 11 cycles used a sample-barcoded 5' primer and a J-beta primer mix. TCRdb re-analysed the 5' RACE reads in MiXCR, keeping a single row per CDR3 protein. Of around 1,000,000 distinct CDR3 sequences in the sample, under 30% were seen once. A word on this clonotype: Its target is not known.

This same sample was also part of a study on T cells of mothers and their children. That study reports: Across the analysis, no persistent microchimeric T cell clones were detected.

Sequencing input: blood. J is TRBJ2-5 and V is TRBV4-1, with D possibly TRBD1 on 6 matching bases. The closer fit of TRBJ2-7 to the DNA end suggests the J call may be wrong. The TCR comes from a girl aged 2-10 years in good health. The CDR3 here is CASSQDRTADEQYF. The CDR3 nucleotides read TGCGCCAGCAGCCAAGATAGGACAGCTGACGAGCAGTACTTC.